This T cell receptor (beta chain) is drawn from a study of CD8 T cells in Susac syndrome. Study-level points and caveats: As the study acknowledged, the number of individuals who were part of its TCR sequencing and HLA analysis was relatively small.

After removal of 4 bases from V and 3 bases from J, the junction contained 6 bases not matched to a gene. The V gene's germline CDR1 is SGHRS and CDR2 YFSETQ. The length of the CDR3 is 14 residues. High-throughput TCR beta sequencing covered peripheral CD8+ and CD4+ T cells. TEMRA cells underwent FACS enrichment and CD8+ and CD4+ T cells underwent negative isolation. Reverse transcription of roughly 0.5 to 1 ug RNA was performed with random hexamers. The CDR3 of TCR beta was amplified by immunoSEQ multiplex PCR across 54 Vbeta and 13 Jbeta. TCRdb passed the immunoSEQ multiplex PCR reads through MiXCR, listing each CDR3 protein once. Of around 130,000 distinct CDR3 sequences listed, roughly 80% are singletons. This clonotype was seen a few times. What it binds is not known.

This clonotype originated in a human donor with multiple sclerosis. Specimen: CD8+ T cells from PBMCs. The chain links TRBV5-1 to TRBJ2-7; TRBD1 matches 8 bases. CDR3 sequence (DNA): TGCGCCAGCAGCCATCCGGACAGGGTCTACGAGCAGTACTTC. It encodes CASSHPDRVYEQYF.